This T cell receptor beta chain was sequenced in a study of regulatory dendritic cells for organ transplantation. Overall study results and limits: Naive CD4+ and CD8+ repertoires were highly diverse; memory CD8+ was most oligoclonal. Among resting subsets, memory CD8+ cells contained the most alloreactive clonotypes. Regulatory dendritic cells appeared to expand memory CD8+ clones less than mature ones.

Comment on this clone: Its antigen is as yet unknown.

FACS sorted CD4+ or CD8+ T cells into CD45RA+ naive and CD45RO+ memory. Method: immunoSEQ multiplex PCR; TCRdb's copy keeps in-frame clones and lacks some. The data hold about 29,000 clones, with roughly four fifths observed a single time. CDR1 and CDR2 (germline): SGHTA, FQGNSA. Trimming took 6 bases from V and 4 from J; bases not matched to a gene: 7. This CDR3 comprises 15 residues. This clonotype was sampled from a human donor in good health. This chain joins TRBV7-2 and TRBJ1-4, with 8 bases identical to TRBD1. Sequencing was carried out using naive CD4+ T cells from blood. Subset indicated: CD45RA+ naive T cells. The CDR3 here is CASSQQGAGNEKLFF. The CDR3, as DNA: TGTGCCAGCAGTCAGCAGGGGGCTGGTAATGAAAAACTGTTTTTT. Filled out from reference TRBV7-2 and TRBJ1-4, the complete variable domain reads GAGVSQSPSNKVTEKGKDVELRCDPISGHTALYWYRQSLGQGLEFLIYFQGNSAPDKSGLPSDRFSAERTGGSVSTLTIQRTQQEDSAVYLCASSQQGAGNEKLFFGSGTQLSVL.